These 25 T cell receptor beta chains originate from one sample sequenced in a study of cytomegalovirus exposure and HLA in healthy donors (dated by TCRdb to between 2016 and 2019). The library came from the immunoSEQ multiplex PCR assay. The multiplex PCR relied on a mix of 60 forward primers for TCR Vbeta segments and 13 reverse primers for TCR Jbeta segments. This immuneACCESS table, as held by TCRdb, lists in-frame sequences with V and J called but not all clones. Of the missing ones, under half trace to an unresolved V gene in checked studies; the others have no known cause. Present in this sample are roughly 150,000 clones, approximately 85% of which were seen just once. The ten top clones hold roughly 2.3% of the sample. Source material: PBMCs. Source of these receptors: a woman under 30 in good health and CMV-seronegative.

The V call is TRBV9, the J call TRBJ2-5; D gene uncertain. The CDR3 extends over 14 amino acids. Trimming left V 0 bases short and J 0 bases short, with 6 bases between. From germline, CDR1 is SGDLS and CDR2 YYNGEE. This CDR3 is CASSVAPDQETQYF. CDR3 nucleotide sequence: TGTGCCAGCAGCGTAGCCCCCGACCAAGAGACCCAGTACTTC.

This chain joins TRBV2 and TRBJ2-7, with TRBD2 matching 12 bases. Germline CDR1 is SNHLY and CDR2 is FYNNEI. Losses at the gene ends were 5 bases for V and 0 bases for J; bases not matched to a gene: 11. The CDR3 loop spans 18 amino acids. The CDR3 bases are TGTGCCAGCAGTAGGACTAGCGGGATTATTAAGAGCTCCTACGAGCAGTACTTC. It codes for CASSRTSGIIKSSYEQYF.

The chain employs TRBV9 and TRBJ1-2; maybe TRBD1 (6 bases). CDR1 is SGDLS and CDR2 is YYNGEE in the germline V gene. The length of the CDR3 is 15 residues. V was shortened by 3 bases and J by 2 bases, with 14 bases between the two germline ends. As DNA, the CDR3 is TGTGCCAGCAGCGCCAAAGCTGGGGGCAACTATGGCTACACCTTC. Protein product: CASSAKAGGNYGYTF.

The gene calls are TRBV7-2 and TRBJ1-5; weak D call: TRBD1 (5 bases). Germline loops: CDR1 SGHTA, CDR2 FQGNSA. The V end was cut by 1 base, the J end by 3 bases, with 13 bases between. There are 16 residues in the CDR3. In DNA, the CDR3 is TGTGCCAGCAGCTTAGTGACAGTTGAGGCCAATCAGCCCCAGCATTTT. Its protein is CASSLVTVEANQPQHF.

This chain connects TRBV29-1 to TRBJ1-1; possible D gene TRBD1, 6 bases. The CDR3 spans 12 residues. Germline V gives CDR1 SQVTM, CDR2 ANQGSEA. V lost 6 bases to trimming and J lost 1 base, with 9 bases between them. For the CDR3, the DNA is TGCAGCGTGTGGACAGCGAACACTGAAGCTTTCTTT. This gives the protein CSVWTANTEAFF.

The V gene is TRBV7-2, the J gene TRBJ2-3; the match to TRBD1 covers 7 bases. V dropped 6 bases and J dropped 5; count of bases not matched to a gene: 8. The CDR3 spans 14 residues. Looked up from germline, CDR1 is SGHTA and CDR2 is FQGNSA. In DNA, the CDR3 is TGTGCCAGCAGTTACAACAGGGGTGGAGATACGCAGTATTTT. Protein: CASSYNRGGDTQYF.

CDR3 residues: CASSLVGEVGNTEAFF. The CDR3 DNA sequence: TGTGCCAGCAGCTTGGTCGGGGAAGTGGGGAACACTGAAGCTTTCTTT. This chain joins TRBV5-4 and TRBJ1-1, with D unclear. The CDR3 is 16 residues long. Germline V CDR1 and CDR2: SGHNT, YYREEE (reference sequence). The ends were cut back, 0 bases at V and 1 base at J, with 13 bases in the middle.

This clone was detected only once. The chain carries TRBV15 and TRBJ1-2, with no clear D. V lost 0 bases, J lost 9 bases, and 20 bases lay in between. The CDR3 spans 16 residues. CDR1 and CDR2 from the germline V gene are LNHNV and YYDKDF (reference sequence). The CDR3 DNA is TGTGCCACCAGCAGAGATTCGTACCTGGACTTACTTCGCTACACCTTC. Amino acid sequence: CATSRDSYLDLLRYTF.

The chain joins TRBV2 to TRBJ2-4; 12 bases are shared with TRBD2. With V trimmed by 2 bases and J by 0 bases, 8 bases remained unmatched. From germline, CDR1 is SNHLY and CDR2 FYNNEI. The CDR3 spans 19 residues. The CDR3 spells CASSESRLAGAGAKNIQYF. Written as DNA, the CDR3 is TGTGCCAGCAGTGAATCGAGACTAGCGGGAGCAGGAGCCAAAAACATTCAGTACTTC.

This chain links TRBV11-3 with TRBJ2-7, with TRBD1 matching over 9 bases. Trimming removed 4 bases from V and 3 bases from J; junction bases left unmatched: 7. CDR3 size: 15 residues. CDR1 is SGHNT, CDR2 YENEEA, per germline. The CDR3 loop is CASSSGGQGVYEQYF. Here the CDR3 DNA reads TGTGCCAGCAGCTCCGGGGGACAGGGAGTCTACGAGCAGTACTTC.

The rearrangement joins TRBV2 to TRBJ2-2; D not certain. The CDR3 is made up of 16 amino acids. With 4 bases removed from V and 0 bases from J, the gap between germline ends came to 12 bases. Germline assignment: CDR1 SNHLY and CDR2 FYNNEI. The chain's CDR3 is CASSVRQASNTGELFF. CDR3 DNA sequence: TGTGCCAGCAGTGTTAGGCAGGCGTCGAACACCGGGGAGCTGTTTTTT.

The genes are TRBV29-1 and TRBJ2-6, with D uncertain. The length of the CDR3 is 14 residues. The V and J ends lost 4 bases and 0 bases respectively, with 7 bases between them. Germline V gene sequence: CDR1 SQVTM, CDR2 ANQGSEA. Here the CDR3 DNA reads TGCAGCGTTGCTGGCAGCTCTGGGGCCAACGTCCTGACTTTC. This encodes CSVAGSSGANVLTF.

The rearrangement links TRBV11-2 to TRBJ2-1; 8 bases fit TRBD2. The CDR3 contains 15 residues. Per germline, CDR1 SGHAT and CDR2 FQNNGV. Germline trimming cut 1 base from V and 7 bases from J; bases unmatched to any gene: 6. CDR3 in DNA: TGTGCCAGCAGCTTAGGACTAGCGCTGGGGAATGAGCAGTTCTTC. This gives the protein CASSLGLALGNEQFF.

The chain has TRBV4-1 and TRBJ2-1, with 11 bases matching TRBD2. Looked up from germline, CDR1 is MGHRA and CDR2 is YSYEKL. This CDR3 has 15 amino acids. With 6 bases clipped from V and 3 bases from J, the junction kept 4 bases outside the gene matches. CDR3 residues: CASRRGTSGYNEQFF. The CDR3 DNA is TGCGCCAGCAGACGCGGGACTAGCGGCTACAATGAGCAGTTCTTC.

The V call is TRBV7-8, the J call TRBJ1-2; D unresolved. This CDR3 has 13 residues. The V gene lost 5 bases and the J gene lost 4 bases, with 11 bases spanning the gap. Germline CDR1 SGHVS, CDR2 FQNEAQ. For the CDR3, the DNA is TGTGCCAGCAGCGGGAGAACGGGCTATGGCTACACCTTC. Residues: CASSGRTGYGYTF.

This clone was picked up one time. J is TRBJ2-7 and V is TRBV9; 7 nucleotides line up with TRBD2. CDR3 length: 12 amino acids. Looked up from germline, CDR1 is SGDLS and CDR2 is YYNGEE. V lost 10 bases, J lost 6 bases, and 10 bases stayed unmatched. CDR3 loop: CAPGGCQGEQYF. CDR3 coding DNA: TGTGCCCCCGGGGGGTGCCAGGGCGAGCAGTACTTC.

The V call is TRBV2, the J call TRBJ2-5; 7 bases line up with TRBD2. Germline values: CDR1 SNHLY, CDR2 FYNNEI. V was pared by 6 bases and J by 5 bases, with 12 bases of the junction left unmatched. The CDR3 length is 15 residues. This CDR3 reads CASRGLGGRGETQYF. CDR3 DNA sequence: TGTGCCAGCAGGGGCCTCGGGGGGAGAGGCGAGACCCAGTACTTC. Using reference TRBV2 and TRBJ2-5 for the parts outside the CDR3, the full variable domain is EPEVTQTPSHQVTQMGQEVILRCVPISNHLYFYWYRQILGQKVEFLVSFYNNEISEKSEIFDDQFSVERPDGSNFTLKIRSTKLEDSAMYFCASRGLGGRGETQYFGPGTRLLVL.

This CDR3 reads CASSAQGYEQYF. The CDR3, as DNA: TGTGCCAGCAGCGCACAGGGGTACGAGCAGTACTTC. The chain links TRBV9 to TRBJ2-7, with 7 bases that match TRBD1. From germline, CDR1 is SGDLS and CDR2 YYNGEE. Trimming at V came to 3 bases and at J to 4 bases, leaving 1 base not matched to a gene. This CDR3 is 12 amino acids long.

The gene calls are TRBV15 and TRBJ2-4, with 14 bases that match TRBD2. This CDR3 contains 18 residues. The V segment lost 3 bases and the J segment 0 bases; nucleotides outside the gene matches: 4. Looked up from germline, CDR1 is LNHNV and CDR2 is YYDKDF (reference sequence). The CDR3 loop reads CATSRGTSGGIAKNIQYF. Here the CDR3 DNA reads TGTGCCACCAGCAGGGGGACTAGCGGGGGTATAGCCAAAAACATTCAGTACTTC.

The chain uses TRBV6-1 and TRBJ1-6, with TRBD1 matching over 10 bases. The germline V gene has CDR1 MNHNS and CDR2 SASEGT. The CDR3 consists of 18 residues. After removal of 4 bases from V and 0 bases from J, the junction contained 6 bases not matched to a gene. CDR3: CASSGERQGASYNSPLHF. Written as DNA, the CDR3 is TGTGCCAGCAGTGGAGAAAGACAGGGGGCCTCCTATAATTCACCCCTCCACTTT.

The CDR3: CASKKWLSGTDTQYF. DNA of the CDR3: TGTGCCAGCAAAAAGTGGCTGTCGGGGACAGATACGCAGTATTTT. The rearrangement uses TRBV2 and TRBJ2-3, with a tentative D call TRBD2 (5 bases). The CDR3 totals 15 residues. Per germline, CDR1 SNHLY and CDR2 FYNNEI. V lost 7 bases, J lost 3 bases, and 17 bases lay in between. Filled out from reference TRBV2 and TRBJ2-3, the complete variable domain reads EPEVTQTPSHQVTQMGQEVILRCVPISNHLYFYWYRQILGQKVEFLVSFYNNEISEKSEIFDDQFSVERPDGSNFTLKIRSTKLEDSAMYFCASKKWLSGTDTQYFGPGTRLTVL.

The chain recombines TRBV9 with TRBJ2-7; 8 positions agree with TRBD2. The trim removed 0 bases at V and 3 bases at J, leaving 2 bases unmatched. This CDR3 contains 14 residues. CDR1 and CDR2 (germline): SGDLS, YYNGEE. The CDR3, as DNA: TGTGCCAGCAGCGTAGGCCGGGAGGGCTACGAGCAGTACTTC. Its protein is CASSVGREGYEQYF.

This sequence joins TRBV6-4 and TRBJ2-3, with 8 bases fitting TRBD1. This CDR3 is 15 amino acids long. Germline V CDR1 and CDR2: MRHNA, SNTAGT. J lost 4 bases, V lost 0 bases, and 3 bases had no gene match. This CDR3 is CASSDSAGGADTQYF. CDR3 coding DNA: TGTGCCAGCAGTGACTCGGCAGGGGGCGCAGATACGCAGTATTTT.

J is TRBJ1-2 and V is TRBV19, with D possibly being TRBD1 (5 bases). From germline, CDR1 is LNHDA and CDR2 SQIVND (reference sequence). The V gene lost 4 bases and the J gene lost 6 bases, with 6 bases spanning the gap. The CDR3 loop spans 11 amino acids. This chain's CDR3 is CASSKGNGYTF. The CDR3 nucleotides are TGTGCCAGTAGTAAGGGGAATGGCTACACCTTC. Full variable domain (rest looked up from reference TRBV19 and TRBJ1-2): DGGITQSPKYLFRKEGQNVTLSCEQNLNHDAMYWYRQDPGQGLRLIYYSQIVNDFQKGDIAEGYSVSREKKESFPLTVTSAQKNPTAFYLCASSKGNGYTFGSGTRLTVV.

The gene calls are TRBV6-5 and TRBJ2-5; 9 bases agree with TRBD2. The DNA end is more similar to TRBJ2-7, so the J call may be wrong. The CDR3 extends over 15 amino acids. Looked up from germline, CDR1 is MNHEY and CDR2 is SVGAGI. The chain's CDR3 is CASSYSTSGLYEQYF. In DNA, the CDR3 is TGTGCCAGCAGTTACTCGACTAGCGGCCTCTACGAGCAGTACTTC.